This TCR beta chain originates from a study of metastatic and nonmetastatic thyroid tumors. The CDR3 is 15 residues long. Trimming left V 3 bases short and J 2 bases short, with 13 bases between. Looked up from germline, CDR1 is SGHNT and CDR2 is YENEEA. This clone was picked up many times. In the authors' methods: A classifier of distant metastasis in papillary thyroid cancer was built from CDR3 differences (across clinicopathological groups). TCRdb re-called the PCR reads with MiXCR. The V and J calls were determined by TCRdb, not by the authors. The table shows more than 40,000 clones, with roughly 15% occurring only once. All patients were untreated before thyroid surgery.

The receptor comes from a female donor with papillary thyroid cancer or a benign thyroid nodule (not recorded which). Some clones in this sample may be carry-over from other donors' samples. The chain is built from TRBV11-3 and TRBJ2-5; D is undetermined. Sequencing was performed on blood. The CDR3 DNA follows: TGTGCCAGCAGCTTTTTTTTCCCACAGCAAGAGACCCAGTACTTC. Its translation: CASSFFFPQQETQYF.